Below, one TCR beta chain is given with its context. The clone's antigen remains unknown. Base-call qualities are not available, and no considerably larger clone is one nucleotide away. V loses 2 bases, J loses 6 bases, and the germline ends lie 8 bases apart. The germline V gene provides CDR1 SGHRS and CDR2 YFSETQ. Taken from cysteine to phenylalanine, the CDR3 has 13 residues. This entry keeps only the CDR3 DNA: 39 bases, framed from base 1. The sample is drawn from a study of blood T cell repertoires in COVID-19 (dated by TCRdb to the early 2020s). About the full investigation: Samples covering the acute and convalescent phases of COVID-19 were provided by collaborators in the United States, Italy and Spain. The repertoires were released in a freely available public database intended as a resource for research on the immune response to SARS-CoV-2. Samples were obtained from the ongoing ImmuneRACE study (first 160 participants) and from over 1,000 subjects provided by 6 global collaborators. Where available, HLA class I and class II types were obtained from metadata supplied by the sample provider rather than from assay-based typing. Deeply sampled blood TCRbeta repertoires from subjects exposed to, actively infected with, or recovered from COVID-19 were included in the dataset. Nearly every sample came with metadata listing a de-identified subject ID, COVID-19 status, age in years and sex. The material from the prospective study consisted of cDNA or gDNA derived from T cells, B-cell-depleted T cells, or PBMCs.

Each collaborating institution followed its own protocols to collect whole blood in K2EDTA tubes. For TCRbeta analysis, collaborators shipped samples as frozen whole blood, isolated PBMCs, or DNA extracted from either of those sample types. The immunoSEQ Assay, a bias-controlled multiplex PCR, was used to amplify TCRbeta CDR3 regions from genomic DNA. The original pipeline was this. Nucleated cell counts per sample were estimated from amplification of reference gene primers within the assay. Sequence reads were collapsed and filtered to measure the absolute abundance of every unique TCRbeta CDR3 rearrangement. Productive Simpson clonality was computed per sample as the square root of Simpson's diversity index over productive rearrangements. Held by TCRdb, this immuneACCESS table contains in-frame sequences only and omits some clones. Under half of the omission traces to an unresolved V gene where checked; the cause of the rest is unknown. V, J and clone size are taken as reported in that table, and D and trimming were inferred from the DNA itself. This sample gives 100,000 to 120,000 clones in total; 55% to 75% of them show up just once. Clones ranked in the top ten supply less than 2% of the sample.

The paper's findings and limits, for the study overall: Clinical and demographic metadata were provided uncurated, with the amount varying by source and participant.

Sequencing was done on a sample of peripheral blood. The TCR comes from a woman aged 40 to 50 with acute or convalescent COVID-19. The rearranged segments are TRBV5-1 and TRBJ2-2; D gene: possibly TRBD1, on 6 matching bases. The bases read TGCGCCAGCAGCTTTCCAGGGGCCGGGGAGCTGTTTTTT. The encoded protein is CASSFPGAGELFF.